Listed here are 4 T cell receptor beta chains from one sample, sequenced in a study of tissue T cells after allogeneic stem cell transplantation. Time point indicated: mouse harvest day 14 after allogeneic transplant. Each mouse received 10^7 T-cell-depleted marrow cells plus 10^6 splenic CD5+ T cells by tail vein. This table comes from immunoSEQ multiplex PCR, and its TCRdb copy is limited to in-frame clones, with some not included. The data contain about 4,600 clones, around 49% of them seen just once; the ten biggest clones take up about a fifth. Sequencing used lymph node tissue. The receptors come from a female BALB/c mouse given C57BL/6 T cells with graft-versus-host disease after an allogeneic hematopoietic cell transplant.

This clone is deemed medium-sized. Mouse germline and gene names are used. The read ends 1 residue early relative to the CDR3; the germline J gene fills the gap. The gene calls are TRBV31 and TRBJ1-3, with 10 bases aligning to TRBD1. Germline-derived CDR1 and CDR2 are GKSSPN and SITVG. The CDR3 is 15 residues long. Unmatched junction bases numbered 3, after V lost 0 bases and J lost 4 bases. CDR3 residues: CAWSLGTGDGNTLYF. The CDR3 bases that were read are TGTGCCTGGAGTCTCGGGACAGGGGACGGAAATACGCTCTAT. The variable domain in full, with the rest retrieved from reference TRBV31 and TRBJ1-3, is AQTIHQWPVAEIKAVGSPLSLGCTIKGKSSPNLYWYWQATGGTLQQLFYSITVGQVESVVQLNLSASRPKDDQFILSTEKLLLSHSGFYLCAWSLGTGDGNTLYFGEGSRLIVV.

This clone is medium-sized. The gene names given are mouse names. The read stops 1 residue short of the end of the CDR3; the missing end is completed from the germline J gene. The chain is built from TRBV3 and TRBJ2-7; 13 bases map to TRBD2. The V and J ends lost 5 bases and 3 bases, in that order; junction bases with no gene match: 4. The germline CDR1 and CDR2 sequences are SNHLY and FYNGKV (reference sequence). There are 15 residues in the CDR3. The CDR3 spells CASSPWDWGGYEQYF. The CDR3 bases that were read are TGTGCCAGCAGCCCCTGGGACTGGGGGGGCTATGAACAGTAC.

Remarks on this clone: Mouse gene names and germline throughout. The read ends 1 residue early relative to the CDR3; the germline J gene fills the gap. The chain is built from TRBV23 and TRBJ1-1; no check of the table's D call, TRBD1, against the DNA was made. Germline V CDR1 and CDR2: KGHTA, FQNQQP. CDR3 length: 14 amino acids. The covered CDR3 bases are TGCTCCAGCAGTCAGACAGGGGGCAACACAGAAGTCTTC. Translation gives CSSSQTGGNTEVF. The CDR3, in full, reads CSSSQTGGNTEVFF.

In regard to this clone: Gene names are the mouse ones. The missing CDR3 end, 1 residue past where the read stops, is filled in from the germline J gene. The chain has TRBV13-2 and TRBJ2-5, with D possibly matching TRBD2 (5 bases). Deletions cut 0 bases from V and 3 bases from J, with 8 bases between. The CDR3 totals 14 residues. CDR1 and CDR2 from the germline V gene are NNHNN and SYGAGS (reference sequence). Partial CDR3 DNA: TGTGCCAGCGGTGATGCCTGGGTTCAAGACACCCAGTAC. Its protein product is CASGDAWVQDTQY. The entire CDR3 protein reads CASGDAWVQDTQYF.